Below, 31 T cell receptor beta chains from the same sample are listed, as sequenced in a study of shared clonotypes between healthy human individuals. Measured with immunoSEQ multiplex PCR; TCRdb has only the in-frame clones, and not every one. The sample shows roughly 2.4 million clones, approximately 96% of them seen only once. Sample: naive CD4+ T cells sorted from blood. Subset given: CD45RA+ positively selected. The receptors derive from a man in his late teens or twenties in good health.

This clone was observed a single time. The genes are TRBV10-2 and TRBJ1-4, with D possibly being TRBD1 (5 bases). Trimming stripped 1 base from V and 8 bases from J, with 11 bases between. This CDR3 region has 14 residues. The V gene's germline CDR1 is WSHSY and CDR2 SAAADI. The CDR3 nucleotides are TGCGCCAGCAGTGAGTGGGGGGAAGAGGAAAAACTGTTTTTT. Translation: CASSEWGEEEKLFF.

CDR3 amino acids: CASSLAAAGGAEAFF. CDR3 DNA sequence: TGTGCCAGCAGTCTCGCGGCGGCCGGGGGCGCTGAAGCTTTCTTT. The J gene is TRBJ1-1, the V gene TRBV6-6; D is perhaps TRBD1 (6 bases). Trimming left V 5 bases short and J 6 bases short, with 19 bases between. CDR1 and CDR2 from the germline V gene are MNHNY and SVGAGI (reference sequence). There are 15 residues in the CDR3.

This chain connects TRBV19 to TRBJ1-1, with D uncertain. The CDR3 runs to 18 residues. Germline V CDR1 and CDR2: LNHDA, SQIVND (reference sequence). V lost 4 bases and J 1 base, leaving 22 bases between the germline ends. The DNA of the CDR3 is TGTGCCAGTAGTACTAGACCAACAATGAGGCTGGCGAACACTGAAGCTTTCTTT. The encoded protein is CASSTRPTMRLANTEAFF.

Note on this clone: Other DNA sequences in the same sample also yield this CDR3. The J gene is TRBJ1-1, the V gene TRBV6-1; D not certain. Trimming left V 3 bases short and J 6 bases short, with 8 bases between. Germline V gene lookup returns CDR1 MNHNS and CDR2 SASEGT. CDR3 size: 12 residues. The CDR3 reads CASSEIGAEAFF. DNA of the CDR3: TGTGCCAGCAGTGAGATCGGGGCTGAAGCTTTCTTT.

This chain joins TRBV6-5 and TRBJ1-4, with a weak D call TRBD1 (6 bases). Trimming pared 6 bases from V and 8 bases from J, leaving 19 bases between. The CDR3 has 15 residues. In germline, CDR1 is MNHEY, CDR2 SVGAGI. CDR3 region: CASRLRGKKKEKLFF. The CDR3, as DNA: TGTGCCAGCAGACTGAGGGGGAAGAAAAAGGAAAAACTGTTTTTT.

The chain recombines TRBV6-4 with TRBJ1-1, with D hard to call. Germline assignment: CDR1 MRHNA and CDR2 SNTAGT. Trimming pared 4 bases from V and 1 base from J, leaving 7 bases between. The CDR3 sequence is 13 residues long. This chain's CDR3 is CASSVGSNTEAFF. The CDR3 DNA follows: TGTGCCAGCAGTGTAGGTTCGAACACTGAAGCTTTCTTT.

The chain couples TRBV7-9 to TRBJ1-1, with 9 nucleotides matching TRBD1. CDR3 length: 16 amino acids. Germline CDR1 and CDR2: SEHNR and FQNEAQ (reference sequence). V lost 0 bases, J lost 5 bases, and 7 bases stayed unmatched. CDR3 protein: CASSLAPGQGRTEAFF. The CDR3 bases are TGTGCCAGCAGCTTAGCCCCGGGACAGGGTAGGACTGAAGCTTTCTTT.

This clone appeared a single time. The rearrangement links TRBV28 to TRBJ2-3; 8 nucleotides align to TRBD2. With V trimmed by 1 base and J by 9 bases, 9 bases remained unmatched. The CDR3 is made up of 15 amino acids. In germline, CDR1 is MDHEN, CDR2 SYDVKM. The CDR3 reads CASSLLGSTGGTQYF. The CDR3 DNA follows: TGTGCCAGCAGTTTATTAGGCAGCACGGGGGGGACGCAGTATTTT.

V and J are TRBV7-2 and TRBJ1-3; 8 bases match TRBD1. CDR1 is SGHTA, CDR2 FQGNSA, per germline. The junction had 9 bases not matched to a gene; V was cut back by 4 bases and J by 4 bases. This CDR3 is 16 amino acids long. The CDR3 sequence is CASSYLNRGSGNTIYF. In DNA form, the CDR3 reads TGTGCCAGCAGCTATTTAAACAGGGGGTCGGGAAACACCATATATTTT.

Only one count was recorded for this clone. This chain uses TRBV6-5 with TRBJ1-1, with 10 nucleotides matching TRBD1. After removal of 5 bases from V and 1 base from J, the junction contained 1 base not matched to a gene. Germline loops: CDR1 MNHEY, CDR2 SVGAGI. This CDR3 spans 14 amino acids. CDR3 sequence reads: CASSGDRGNTEAFF. CDR3 in DNA: TGTGCCAGCAGTGGGGACAGGGGGAACACTGAAGCTTTCTTT.

This sequence joins TRBV6-6 and TRBJ2-2; TRBD2 matches at 8 bases. Unmatched junction bases numbered 3, after V lost 6 bases and J lost 0 bases. In germline, CDR1 is MNHNY, CDR2 SVGAGI (reference sequence). The CDR3 consists of 15 residues. The CDR3 DNA reads as TGTGCCAGCAGCCGACTAGCGCCGAACACCGGGGAGCTGTTTTTT. This codes for CASSRLAPNTGELFF.

This clone was seen a single time. The CDR3 bases are TGTGCCAGCAGCCCGAACAGGGGTCGGACCGGGGAGCTGTTTTTT. Translation gives CASSPNRGRTGELFF. The chain carries TRBV25-1 and TRBJ2-2; 7 positions match TRBD1. From germline, CDR1 is MGHDK and CDR2 SYGVNS. CDR3 size: 15 residues. Trimming took 6 bases from V and 5 from J; bases not matched to a gene: 9.

Remarks on this clone: The junction differs from germline at one of its ends, possibly a read error. V gene TRBV7-7 combines with J gene TRBJ2-1; 7 bases are shared with TRBD2. Germline V gene sequence: CDR1 SSHAT, CDR2 FNYEAQ (reference sequence). The CDR3 runs 15 residues. This CDR3 reads CASSRLADESNEQFF. The CDR3 DNA sequence: TGTGCTAGCAGCCGCCTAGCGGATGAGTCTAATGAGCAGTTCTTC. Full variable domain (remainder filled in from reference TRBV7-7 and TRBJ2-1): GAGVSQSPRYKVTKRGQDVTLRCDPISSHATLYWYQQALGQGPEFLTYFNYEAQPDKSGLPSDRFSAERPEGSISTLTIQRTEQRDSAMYRCASSRLADESNEQFFGPGTRLTVL.

This rearrangement joins TRBV18 to TRBJ2-3; 8 nucleotides align to TRBD1. The CDR3 has 16 residues. The V segment lost 1 base and the J segment 4 bases; nucleotides outside the gene matches: 7. Germline assignment: CDR1 KGHSH and CDR2 LQKENI. The CDR3 DNA reads TGTGCCAGCTCACCACGACAGGGGAAAGGGCCAGATACGCAGTATTTT. Protein sequence: CASSPRQGKGPDTQYF.

This rearrangement joins TRBV7-9 to TRBJ1-2; maybe TRBD1 (5 bases). V was trimmed by 6 bases and J by 0 bases, leaving 11 bases between them. Germline V gene sequence: CDR1 SEHNR, CDR2 FQNEAQ (reference sequence). This CDR3 spans 14 amino acids. The CDR3 sequence is CASRPGGTNYGYTF. The CDR3 DNA sequence: TGTGCCAGCAGACCCGGGGGGACTAACTATGGCTACACCTTC.

This rearrangement joins TRBV7-2 to TRBJ2-3, with TRBD2 as a possible D gene (5 bases). The CDR3 extends over 17 amino acids. Trimming removed 1 base at V and 1 base at J, with 15 bases between. CDR1 and CDR2 (germline): SGHTA, FQGNSA. The CDR3 loop is CASSLGGRTVRTDTQYF. CDR3 DNA: TGTGCCAGCAGCTTAGGCGGTAGGACTGTCCGCACAGATACGCAGTATTTT. Full variable domain (missing parts from reference TRBV7-2 and TRBJ2-3): GAGVSQSPSNKVTEKGKDVELRCDPISGHTALYWYRQSLGQGLEFLIYFQGNSAPDKSGLPSDRFSAERTGGSVSTLTIQRTQQEDSAVYLCASSLGGRTVRTDTQYFGPGTRLTVL.

The rearrangement links TRBV13 to TRBJ1-1; D might be TRBD1 (6 bases). V was pared by 10 bases and J by 0 bases, with 12 bases between. Germline V gives CDR1 PRHDT, CDR2 FYEKMQ (reference sequence). The length of the CDR3 is 13 residues. The CDR3 bases are TGTGCCACTAGGGAGGGGGTGAACACTGAAGCTTTCTTT. It codes for CATREGVNTEAFF.

V is TRBV18 and J is TRBJ1-1; no clear D gene. The germline gives CDR1 KGHSH, CDR2 LQKENI. The CDR3 has 14 residues. V lost 2 bases, J lost 0 bases, and 7 bases lay in between. CDR3 nucleotides: TGTGCCAGCTCACCAAGTTCGTTGAACACTGAAGCTTTCTTT. Encoded protein: CASSPSSLNTEAFF.

This rearrangement joins TRBV4-2 to TRBJ2-1, with D perhaps matching TRBD1 (7 bases). Looked up from germline, CDR1 is LGHNA and CDR2 is YNFKEQ. V was shortened by 5 bases and J by 6 bases, with 14 bases between the two germline ends. The CDR3 contains 14 residues. CDR3 protein: CASSVQGTGNEQFF. DNA of the CDR3: TGTGCCAGCAGCGTACAGGGGACTGGCAATGAGCAGTTCTTC.

The chain carries TRBV6-5 and TRBJ2-3; 9 nucleotides align to TRBD2. This CDR3 has 14 amino acids. In germline, CDR1 is MNHEY, CDR2 SVGAGI. V gave up 6 bases and J gave up 6 bases; unmatched junction bases: 7. CDR3 nucleotides: TGTGCCAGCAGCCGACTAGCGGTCGGCGATACGCAGTATTTT. It is translated as CASSRLAVGDTQYF.

On this clone itself: Other DNA sequences within the sample encode an identical CDR3. This chain uses TRBV28 with TRBJ2-7, with D hard to call. The V end lost 1 base, the J end lost 0 bases, and 4 bases lay between the germline ends. CDR1 and CDR2 from the germline V gene are MDHEN and SYDVKM. This CDR3 contains 13 residues. The CDR3 reads CASSLYSSYEQYF. The CDR3 DNA follows: TGTGCCAGCAGTTTATATTCCTCCTACGAGCAGTACTTC.

This chain links TRBV2 with TRBJ2-3; 9 bases agree with TRBD1. The V segment lost 8 bases and the J segment 4 bases; nucleotides outside the gene matches: 7. CDR1 SNHLY and CDR2 FYNNEI come from the germline V gene. This CDR3 is built from 14 residues. The CDR3 nucleotides are TGTGCCAGCGGACGACAGGGGGTGGCAGATACGCAGTATTTT. It encodes CASGRQGVADTQYF.

This chain connects TRBV7-8 to TRBJ1-6, with D perhaps matching TRBD1 (5 bases). The V gene's germline CDR1 is SGHVS and CDR2 FQNEAQ. The V and J ends lost 7 bases and 6 bases respectively, with 19 bases between them. This CDR3 comprises 16 residues. The CDR3: CASTSPGSGGNSPLHF. CDR3 in DNA: TGTGCCAGCACTTCCCCAGGGAGCGGAGGTAATTCACCCCTCCACTTT.

The chain joins TRBV7-2 to TRBJ2-1; D is undetermined. V was shortened by 5 bases and J by 8 bases, with 16 bases between the two germline ends. Germline loops: CDR1 SGHTA, CDR2 FQGNSA. The CDR3 length is 14 residues. CDR3 nucleotides: TGTGCCAGCAGCGCCGGCTACCTAGAAGATGAGCAGTTCTTC. It codes for CASSAGYLEDEQFF.

The V gene is TRBV6-6, the J gene TRBJ2-2; D remains ambiguous. Trimming removed 5 bases from V and 6 bases from J, with 10 bases in between. The germline V gene encodes CDR1 MNHNY and CDR2 SVGAGI (reference sequence). This CDR3 comprises 13 residues. CDR3 in amino acids: CASSTTSPGELFF. CDR3 sequence (DNA): TGTGCCAGCAGTACCACCTCACCCGGGGAGCTGTTTTTT.

CDR3 amino acids: CASSHGTSGYEQYF. The CDR3 DNA reads TGTGCCAGCAGCCACGGGACTAGCGGTTATGAGCAGTACTTC. This rearrangement joins TRBV9 to TRBJ2-7; 11 bases match TRBD2. Germline V lookup: CDR1 SGDLS, CDR2 YYNGEE. The length of the CDR3 is 14 residues. J was trimmed by 7 bases and V by 4 bases; bases with no gene match: 7. The whole variable domain, filled in from reference TRBV9 and TRBJ2-7, reads DSGVTQTPKHLITATGQRVTLRCSPRSGDLSVYWYQQSLDQGLQFLIQYYNGEERAKGNILERFSAQQFPDLHSELNLSSLELGDSALYFCASSHGTSGYEQYFGPGTRLTVT.

The chain couples TRBV28 to TRBJ2-7; 7 bases match TRBD2. Trimming at V came to 7 bases and at J to 6 bases, leaving 18 bases not matched to a gene. CDR1 MDHEN and CDR2 SYDVKM come from the germline V gene. This CDR3 spans 16 amino acids. In nucleotides, the CDR3 is TGTGCCAGCACCTTGCCCGGGGGGAGTGGGGAAATCGAGCAGTACTTC. Residues: CASTLPGGSGEIEQYF.

The table lists this clone with a count of one. The V gene is TRBV5-6, the J gene TRBJ2-7; D may be TRBD1 (5 bases). Deletions cut 1 base from V and 3 bases from J, with 8 bases between. CDR1 and CDR2 (germline): SGHDT, YYEEEE. The CDR3 runs to 13 residues. The CDR3: CASSLKQVYEQYF. Here the CDR3 DNA reads TGTGCCAGCAGCTTGAAACAGGTCTACGAGCAGTACTTC. Drawing the rest from reference TRBV5-6 and TRBJ2-7, the complete variable domain is DAGVTQSPTHLIKTRGQQVTLRCSPKSGHDTVSWYQQALGQGPQFIFQYYEEEERQRGNFPDRFSGHQFPNYSSELNVNALLLGDSALYLCASSLKQVYEQYFGPGTRLTVT.

The chain combines TRBV7-8 with TRBJ2-2; D could derive from TRBD1 or TRBD2 (7 bases each). Germline CDR1 SGHVS, CDR2 FQNEAQ. The CDR3 length is 18 residues. Trimming left V 6 bases short and J 7 bases short, with 27 bases between. CDR3 bases: TGTGCCAGCAGAGCGGGGAGATCGCGGGGAGGGGGCTACGGGGAGCTGTTTTTT. It translates to CASRAGRSRGGGYGELFF.

The gene calls are TRBV10-2 and TRBJ2-1, with D perhaps matching TRBD2 (6 bases). The V and J ends lost 9 bases and 1 base respectively, with 13 bases between them. CDR3 length: 14 residues. Germline lookup yields CDR1 WSHSY and CDR2 SAAADI. Here the CDR3 reads CASRTGGSYNEQFF. CDR3 DNA sequence: TGCGCCAGTCGAACAGGAGGGTCCTACAATGAGCAGTTCTTC.

V usage is TRBV5-1 and J usage is TRBJ2-3; 7 bases map to TRBD2. Losses at the gene ends were 5 bases for V and 2 bases for J; bases not matched to a gene: 11. Germline loops: CDR1 SGHRS, CDR2 YFSETQ. This CDR3 has 16 residues. CDR3 nucleotide sequence: TGCGCCAGCAGACCCCCGGGACTACCCATCACAGATACGCAGTATTTT. It codes for CASRPPGLPITDTQYF.